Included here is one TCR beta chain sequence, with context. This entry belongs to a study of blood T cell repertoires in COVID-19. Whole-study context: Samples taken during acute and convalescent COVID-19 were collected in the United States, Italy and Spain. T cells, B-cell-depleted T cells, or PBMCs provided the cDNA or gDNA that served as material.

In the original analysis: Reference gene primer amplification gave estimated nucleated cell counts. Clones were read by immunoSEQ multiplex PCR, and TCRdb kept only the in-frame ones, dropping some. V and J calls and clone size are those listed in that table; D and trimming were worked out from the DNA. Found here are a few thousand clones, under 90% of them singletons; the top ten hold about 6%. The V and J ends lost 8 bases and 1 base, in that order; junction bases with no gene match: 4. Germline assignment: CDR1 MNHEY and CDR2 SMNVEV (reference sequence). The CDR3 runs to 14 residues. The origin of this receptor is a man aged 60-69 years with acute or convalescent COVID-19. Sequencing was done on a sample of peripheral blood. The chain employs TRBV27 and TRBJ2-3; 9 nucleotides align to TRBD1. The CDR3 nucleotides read TGTGCCAGCTGGACAGGGGATGGCACAGATACGCAGTATTTT. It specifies CASWTGDGTDTQYF.